These 23 T cell receptor beta chains were all obtained from the same sample, sequenced in a study of T cell responses to AZD1222 COVID-19 vaccine (dated by TCRdb to about 2021). This sample's time point label indicates: baseline before first vaccination. The treatment or condition label, read with the paper, signifies: meningococcal conjugate vaccine given as trial control. The library was prepared using the immunoSEQ multiplex PCR assay. TCRdb took this table from immuneACCESS and kept in-frame rearrangements with V and J called. Such tables lack part of the clones; where checked against another copy, unresolved V genes explain under half of the gap, and the rest is unexplained. Across this sample there are 120,000 to 150,000 clones, with 82% seen only once. Roughly 4.5% of the sample is held by the ten biggest clonotypes. Sequences were derived from peripheral blood, sampled on day 0 of MenACWY control vaccination. These receptors were collected from an adult in good health.

This rearrangement joins TRBV6-5 to TRBJ2-1; TRBD1 might be the D (5 bases). This CDR3 is built from 15 residues. Germline CDR1 and CDR2: MNHEY and SVGAGI. V was trimmed by 6 bases and J by 0 bases, leaving 12 bases between them. The CDR3 region is CASSPTARSYNEQFF. The CDR3 DNA reads as TGTGCCAGCAGCCCGACAGCTCGCTCCTACAATGAGCAGTTCTTC.

J is TRBJ2-2 and V is TRBV29-1, with D maybe TRBD1 (5 bases). This CDR3 spans 13 amino acids. Germline-derived CDR1 and CDR2 are SQVTM and ANQGSEA. The V end was cut by 6 bases, the J end by 1 base, with 9 bases between. The CDR3 nucleotides are TGCAGCGTGGTTACAGGGAACACCGGGGAGCTGTTTTTT. The encoded protein is CSVVTGNTGELFF.

The genes are TRBV28 and TRBJ1-3; tentative D call: TRBD1 (5 bases). Looked up from germline, CDR1 is MDHEN and CDR2 is SYDVKM. V was pared by 6 bases and J by 7 bases, with 7 bases between. This CDR3 contains 11 residues. The CDR3 loop is CASSRGNTIYF. Here the CDR3 DNA reads TGTGCCAGCAGCCGGGGGAACACCATATATTTT. Combining the CDR3 with reference TRBV28 and TRBJ1-3 gives the whole variable domain DVKVTQSSRYLVKRTGEKVFLECVQDMDHENMFWYRQDPGLGLRLIYFSYDVKMKEKGDIPEGYSVSREKKERFSLILESASTNQTSMYLCASSRGNTIYFGEGSWLTVV.

The genes are TRBV5-1 and TRBJ1-1; weak D call: TRBD1 (6 bases). The CDR3 contains 13 residues. The V end lost 0 bases, the J end lost 7 bases, and 10 bases lay between the germline ends. CDR1 is SGHRS, CDR2 YFSETQ, per germline. This CDR3 reads CASSLGGQFEAFF. The CDR3 DNA sequence: TGCGCCAGCAGCTTGGGCGGACAGTTTGAAGCTTTCTTT. The full variable domain, its missing parts supplied by reference TRBV5-1 and TRBJ1-1, is KAGVTQTPRYLIKTRGQQVTLSCSPISGHRSVSWYQQTPGQGLQFLFEYFSETQRNKGNFPGRFSGRQFSNSRSEMNVSTLELGDSALYLCASSLGGQFEAFFGQGTRLTVV.

Regarding this clone: The sample contains more than one DNA sequence encoding this CDR3. This chain joins TRBV19 and TRBJ1-2, with 9 positions matching TRBD1. This CDR3 comprises 13 residues. Germline V gives CDR1 LNHDA, CDR2 SQIVND (reference sequence). The J segment lost 3 bases and the V segment lost 6 bases, leaving 2 bases of the junction unmatched. The CDR3: CASSDRGYYGYTF. The CDR3 DNA reads TGTGCCAGTAGCGACAGGGGGTACTATGGCTACACCTTC.

The chain has TRBV7-9 and TRBJ2-3, with D maybe TRBD1 (5 bases). Deletions cut 2 bases from V and 11 bases from J, with 20 bases between. There are 15 residues in the CDR3. CDR1 and CDR2 from the germline V gene are SEHNR and FQNEAQ (reference sequence). This CDR3 reads CASSLSALGAMKQYF. As DNA, the CDR3 is TGTGCCAGCAGCTTATCGGCTCTTGGGGCGATGAAGCAGTATTTT.

The gene calls are TRBV14 and TRBJ2-3, with D perhaps TRBD1 or TRBD2 (5 bases each). The CDR3 has 17 amino acids. Trimming removed 0 bases at V and 0 bases at J, with 13 bases between. Germline V CDR1 and CDR2: SGHDN, FVKESK. DNA for the CDR3: TGTGCCAGCAGCCAAGATTGGGGGAACCCAAGCACAGATACGCAGTATTTT. This codes for CASSQDWGNPSTDTQYF.

The rearrangement joins TRBV19 to TRBJ1-5; D remains ambiguous. There are 14 residues in the CDR3. CDR1 and CDR2 from the germline V gene are LNHDA and SQIVND (reference sequence). Trimming left V 6 bases short and J 3 bases short, with 12 bases between. For the CDR3, the DNA is TGTGCCAGTAGCGGCGGGGATTACAATCAGCCCCAGCATTTT. Amino acid sequence: CASSGGDYNQPQHF.

The chain couples TRBV5-1 to TRBJ1-5; 7 nucleotides align to TRBD1. With V trimmed by 0 bases and J by 5 bases, 5 bases remained unmatched. This CDR3 comprises 15 residues. CDR1 SGHRS and CDR2 YFSETQ come from the germline V gene. The DNA for the CDR3 is TGCGCCAGCAGCTTGGCTGGGACAGAATATCAGCCCCAGCATTTT. Encoded protein: CASSLAGTEYQPQHF. Combining the CDR3 with reference TRBV5-1 and TRBJ1-5 gives the whole variable domain KAGVTQTPRYLIKTRGQQVTLSCSPISGHRSVSWYQQTPGQGLQFLFEYFSETQRNKGNFPGRFSGRQFSNSRSEMNVSTLELGDSALYLCASSLAGTEYQPQHFGDGTRLSIL.

This rearrangement joins TRBV2 to TRBJ2-7; 9 nucleotides agree with TRBD1. The CDR3 runs 16 residues. CDR1 is SNHLY and CDR2 is FYNNEI in the germline V gene. Trimming took 0 bases from V and 3 from J; bases not matched to a gene: 6. CDR3 loop: CASSEAAGDRVYEQYV. In DNA, the CDR3 is TGTGCCAGCAGTGAAGCGGCCGGGGACAGGGTCTACGAGCAGTACGTC.

V is TRBV9 and J is TRBJ1-1; D remains unclear. The length of the CDR3 is 15 residues. Per the germline V gene, CDR1 is SGDLS and CDR2 is YYNGEE. Trimming took 4 bases from V and 1 from J, leaving 14 bases between them. This chain's CDR3 is CASSFGSGGNTEAFF. The CDR3 nucleotides are TGTGCCAGCAGCTTTGGATCAGGAGGGAACACTGAAGCTTTCTTT.

This sequence joins TRBV5-6 and TRBJ2-7; 10 nucleotides align to TRBD1. The CDR3 runs to 15 residues. V lost 0 bases to trimming and J lost 3 bases; unmatched junction nucleotides: 3. Germline V gene lookup returns CDR1 SGHDT and CDR2 YYEEEE. Here the CDR3 DNA reads TGTGCCAGCAGCTTGGTGGACAGGGGGATCTACGAGCAGTACTTC. This codes for CASSLVDRGIYEQYF.

The V gene is TRBV4-2, the J gene TRBJ1-1; the D is unclear. The V gene lost 0 bases and the J gene lost 1 base, with 9 bases spanning the gap. Germline CDR1 is LGHNA and CDR2 is YNFKEQ. This CDR3 region has 15 residues. The CDR3 sequence is CASSQEGWGNTEAFF. The CDR3 region has the DNA TGTGCCAGCAGCCAAGAGGGGTGGGGGAACACTGAAGCTTTCTTT.

The CDR3 loop reads CASSLGQGGQPQHF. The CDR3 nucleotides read TGTGCCAGCAGCTTGGGGCAGGGTGGACAGCCCCAGCATTTT. The V call is TRBV5-6, the J call TRBJ1-5, with a weak D call TRBD1 (5 bases). V was cut by 0 bases and J by 7 bases, with 11 bases left in between. From germline, CDR1 is SGHDT and CDR2 YYEEEE. This CDR3 is built from 14 residues.

The chain uses TRBV5-1 and TRBJ2-6; 7 bases align to TRBD2. The CDR3 is 17 amino acids. In germline, CDR1 is SGHRS, CDR2 YFSETQ. With V trimmed by 4 bases and J by 0 bases, 7 bases remained unmatched. This chain's CDR3 is CASSKAGRVSGANVLTF. CDR3 bases: TGCGCCAGCAGCAAAGCGGGGCGGGTCTCTGGGGCCAACGTCCTGACTTTC.

CDR3 sequence reads: CASSLVGRGTHTEAFF. CDR3 coding DNA: TGTGCCAGCAGTTTGGTGGGCAGGGGGACCCACACTGAAGCTTTCTTT. V is TRBV28 and J is TRBJ1-1, with 7 bases identical to TRBD1. Germline CDR1 MDHEN, CDR2 SYDVKM. The CDR3 is 16 residues long. V gave up 3 bases and J gave up 3 bases; unmatched junction bases: 10.

V and J are TRBV27 and TRBJ2-1; possible D gene TRBD2, 6 bases. The CDR3 totals 15 residues. CDR1 and CDR2 (germline): MNHEY, SMNVEV (reference sequence). Deletions cut 2 bases from V and 6 bases from J, with 14 bases between. The CDR3, as DNA: TGTGCCAGCAGTTTACAGGGACTCCAGGGCAATGAGCAGTTCTTC. It translates to CASSLQGLQGNEQFF.

This chain uses TRBV28 with TRBJ2-4, with D unclear. The CDR3 contains 11 residues. The germline V gene has CDR1 MDHEN and CDR2 SYDVKM. The V end lost 8 bases, the J end lost 10 bases, and 12 bases lay between the germline ends. The CDR3 loop reads CASGELQIQYF. The CDR3 bases are TGTGCCAGCGGAGAGTTGCAGATTCAGTACTTC.

The chain has TRBV14 and TRBJ2-3; possible D gene TRBD1, 5 bases. This CDR3 is 15 amino acids long. The V and J ends lost 1 base and 4 bases respectively, with 12 bases between them. Germline V CDR1 and CDR2: SGHDN, FVKESK. CDR3 region: CASSQGGAPADTQYF. The DNA of the CDR3 is TGTGCCAGCAGCCAAGGGGGCGCCCCCGCAGATACGCAGTATTTT.

The V gene is TRBV7-8, the J gene TRBJ2-3; the D gene is possibly TRBD2 (5 bases). Deletions cut 0 bases from V and 6 bases from J, with 13 bases between. CDR3 length: 15 amino acids. Germline values: CDR1 SGHVS, CDR2 FQNEAQ. The CDR3 DNA sequence: TGTGCCAGCAGCTTAGCGCGGGCCGGACTGGATACGCAGTATTTT. Protein: CASSLARAGLDTQYF.

The chain uses TRBV6-1 and TRBJ1-1; 10 nucleotides agree with TRBD1. This CDR3 comprises 16 residues. With V trimmed by 1 base and J by 6 bases, 8 bases remained unmatched. Germline V lookup: CDR1 MNHNS, CDR2 SASEGT. CDR3 protein: CASSEEGGTGAAEAFF. The CDR3 DNA reads as TGTGCCAGCAGTGAAGAAGGGGGGACAGGGGCCGCTGAAGCTTTCTTT.

This clone was counted once. The rearrangement joins TRBV15 to TRBJ2-5; D could derive from TRBD1 or TRBD2 (5 bases each). The germline V gene has CDR1 LNHNV and CDR2 YYDKDF (reference sequence). V was cut by 0 bases and J by 7 bases, with 15 bases left in between. CDR3 length equals 15 residues. CDR3 region: CATSREGDLLGTQYF. Here the CDR3 DNA reads TGTGCCACCAGCAGAGAAGGGGACCTCCTAGGGACCCAGTACTTC.

This sequence joins TRBV7-2 and TRBJ2-7; no clear D. CDR1 is SGHTA and CDR2 is FQGNSA in the germline V gene. The V gene lost 2 bases and the J gene lost 6 bases, with 11 bases spanning the gap. The CDR3 extends over 13 amino acids. CDR3 DNA sequence: TGTGCCAGCAGCTTAAACAAGGGTGGCGAGCAGTACGTC. Protein product: CASSLNKGGEQYV.